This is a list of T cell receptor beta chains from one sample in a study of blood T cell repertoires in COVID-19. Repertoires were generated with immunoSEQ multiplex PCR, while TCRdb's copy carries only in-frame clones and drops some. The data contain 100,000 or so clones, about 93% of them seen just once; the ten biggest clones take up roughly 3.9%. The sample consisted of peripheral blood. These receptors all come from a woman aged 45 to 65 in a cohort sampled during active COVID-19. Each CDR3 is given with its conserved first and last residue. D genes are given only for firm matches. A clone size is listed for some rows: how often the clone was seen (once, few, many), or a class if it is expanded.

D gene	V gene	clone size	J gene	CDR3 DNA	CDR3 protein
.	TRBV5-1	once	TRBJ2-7	TGCGCCAGCAGCCCGCTGGTGGGGGCCGACGAGCAGTACTTC	CASSPLVGADEQYF
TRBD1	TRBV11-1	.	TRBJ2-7	TGTGCCAGCAGCCCCCGCGGGACAGGGGACGAGCAGTACTTC	CASSPRGTGDEQYF
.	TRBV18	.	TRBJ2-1	TGTGCCAGCTCACCAGTTCCTAGCGACAATGAGCAGTTCTTC	CASSPVPSDNEQFF
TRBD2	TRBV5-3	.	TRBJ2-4	TGTGCCAGAAGCTTATTGGATAGCGGGGGACCCTTATGGGGAGCCAAAAACATTCAGTACTTC	CARSLLDSGGPLWGAKNIQYF
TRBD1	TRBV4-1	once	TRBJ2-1	TGCGCCAGCAGCCAAGCCTTCGGGATTCGGGGACAGGGGTTTACCAATGAGCAGTTCTTC	CASSQAFGIRGQGFTNEQFF
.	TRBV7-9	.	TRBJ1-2	TGTGCCAGCAGCCCGGACAGCCCTGCGCGTATAAAAGGCTACACCTTC	CASSPDSPARIKGYTF
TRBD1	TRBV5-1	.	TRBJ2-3	TGCGCCAGTTGCTGGACAGGGGGCACAGATACGCAGTATTTT	CASCWTGGTDTQYF
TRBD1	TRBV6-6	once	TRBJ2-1	TGTGCCAGCAGTTACTCGAGACAGGGCTCCTACAATGAGCAGTTCTTC	CASSYSRQGSYNEQFF
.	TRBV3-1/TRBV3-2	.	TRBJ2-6	TGTGCCAGCAGCCGGACAGCTGGGGCCAACGTCCTGACTTTC	CASSRTAGANVLTF
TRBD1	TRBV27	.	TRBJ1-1	TGTGCCAGCAGTTTAGGACAGGGTAGGGTTACTGAAGCTTTCTTT	CASSLGQGRVTEAFF
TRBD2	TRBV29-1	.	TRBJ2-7	TGCAGCGTCGGACGACTAGCGGGAGGGTATGAGCAGTACTTC	CSVGRLAGGYEQYF
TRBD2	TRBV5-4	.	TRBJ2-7	TGTGCCAGCAGCACACCTAGCGGGAGGTTCTCCTACGAGCAGTACTTC	CASSTPSGRFSYEQYF
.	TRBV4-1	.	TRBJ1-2	TGCGCCAGCAGCCAAGATGAGGTTCCCTCCCCCTACTATGGCTACACCTTC	CASSQDEVPSPYYGYTF
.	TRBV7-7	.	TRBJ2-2	TGTGCTAGCAGCTTATTACCCCTGGGGGGTGCCGGGGAGCTGTTTTTT	CASSLLPLGGAGELFF
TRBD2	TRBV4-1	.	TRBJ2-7	TGCGCCAGCAGCCAAGGACCCGGACTAGCCTACGAGCAGTACTTC	CASSQGPGLAYEQYF
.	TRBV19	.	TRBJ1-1	TGTGCCAGTAGTATAAGGAGGGATTGGCGGAACACTGAAGCTTTCTTT	CASSIRRDWRNTEAFF
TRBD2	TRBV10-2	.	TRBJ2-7	TGCGCCAGCAGTGAGTCAATACTAGCGGGGGGATCCTACGAGCAGTACTTC	CASSESILAGGSYEQYF
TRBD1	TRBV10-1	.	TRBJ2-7	TGCGCCAGCAGTGAGTCGAGTTGGACAGGGGGTTCTCGGGAGCAGTACTTC	CASSESSWTGGSREQYF
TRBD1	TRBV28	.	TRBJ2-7	TGTGCCAGCAGCCCCAGGGACAGGGGATCACGAGAGCAGTACTTC	CASSPRDRGSREQYF
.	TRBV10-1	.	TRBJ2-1	TGCGCCAGCAGTGACCCCGGACTGACCCCACGGCAGTTCTTC	CASSDPGLTPRQFF
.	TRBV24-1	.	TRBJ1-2	TGTGCCACCAGTGATCGGGGGGCCCGGGACTATGGCTACACCTTC	CATSDRGARDYGYTF
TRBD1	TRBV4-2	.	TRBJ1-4	TGTGCCAGCAGCCGTACCTCCGGACAGGGCGGAGGAAAACTGTTTTTT	CASSRTSGQGGGKLFF
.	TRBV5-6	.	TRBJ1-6	TGTGCCAGCAGCTTGGAACTGACATTCAATAATTCACCCCTCCACTTT	CASSLELTFNNSPLHF
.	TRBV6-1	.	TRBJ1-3	TGTGCCAGCAGTGATCAGTACGGGGTTGGAAACACCATATATTTT	CASSDQYGVGNTIYF
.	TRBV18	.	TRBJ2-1	TGTGCCAGCTCACCACCCGGTTCAAAGAATGAGCAGTTCTTC	CASSPPGSKNEQFF
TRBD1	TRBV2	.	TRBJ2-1	TGTGCCAGCAGCATGGACAGGGGGCGCGGATACAATGAGCAGTTCTTC	CASSMDRGRGYNEQFF